This entry lists 18 T cell receptor beta chains sequenced from one sample in a study of blood T cell repertoires in COVID-19. Libraries were prepared by immunoSEQ multiplex PCR; TCRdb keeps only in-frame clonotypes and omits some of them. The sample carries 100,000 to 150,000 clones, roughly four fifths recorded once. Sequences were obtained from peripheral blood. All receptors derive from a woman between 45 and 60 years old with acute or convalescent COVID-19.

The rearrangement uses TRBV5-1 and TRBJ1-1; D remains unclear. Trimming took 1 base from V and 1 from J, leaving 14 bases between them. Per the germline V gene, CDR1 is SGHRS and CDR2 is YFSETQ. This CDR3 is built from 16 residues. The CDR3 loop is CASSLQSGPANTEAFF. The CDR3 DNA sequence: TGCGCCAGCAGCTTGCAATCAGGTCCTGCGAACACTGAAGCTTTCTTT.

This clone came up once. This rearrangement joins TRBV2 to TRBJ1-5; no reliable D call. Germline CDR1 and CDR2: SNHLY and FYNNEI. This CDR3 is built from 11 residues. Between the trimmed V and J ends, which lost 4 bases and 7 bases, there was a span of 5 bases. In DNA, the CDR3 is TGTGCCAGCAGTGCGGGGCAGCCCCAGCATTTT. Its translation: CASSAGQPQHF.

V gene TRBV10-3 combines with J gene TRBJ1-4; the D is unclear. The V and J ends lost 0 bases and 7 bases respectively, with 3 bases between them. CDR3 length: 12 amino acids. Looked up from germline, CDR1 is ENHRY and CDR2 is SYGVKD. CDR3 sequence reads: CAISESREKLFF. The CDR3 nucleotides read TGTGCCATCAGTGAGTCGCGTGAAAAACTGTTTTTT.

The chain couples TRBV18 to TRBJ1-2; 10 bases align to TRBD1. The CDR3 is made up of 15 amino acids. Per the germline V gene, CDR1 is KGHSH and CDR2 is LQKENI. Trimming cost V 0 bases and J 4 bases; bases outside gene matches: 2. The CDR3 nucleotides are TGTGCCAGCTCACCACCGACAGGGGGCTTCTATGGCTACACCTTC. Its translation: CASSPPTGGFYGYTF.

The J gene is TRBJ1-1, the V gene TRBV19; D is unclear. Germline V gene sequence: CDR1 LNHDA, CDR2 SQIVND (reference sequence). V lost 3 bases and J 0 bases, leaving 8 bases between the germline ends. CDR3 length: 14 residues. CDR3 sequence (DNA): TGTGCCAGTAGTATCGGGAGGGTGAACACTGAAGCTTTCTTT. Amino acids: CASSIGRVNTEAFF.

The rearrangement links TRBV6-1 to TRBJ1-2, with 8 bases fitting TRBD1. Germline V gene sequence: CDR1 MNHNS, CDR2 SASEGT. The J segment lost 5 bases and the V segment lost 2 bases, leaving 7 bases of the junction unmatched. The CDR3 contains 15 residues. CDR3 loop: CASSESAGGFYGYTF. The CDR3 coding sequence is TGTGCCAGCAGTGAATCGGCAGGGGGCTTTTATGGCTACACCTTC.

V gene TRBV4-1 combines with J gene TRBJ2-3; D might be TRBD2 (6 bases). Germline values: CDR1 MGHRA, CDR2 YSYEKL. Trimming shortened V by 2 bases and J by 0 bases, and 9 bases separated the two germline ends. This CDR3 is built from 15 residues. The CDR3 nucleotides read TGCGCCAGCAGCCAACGGGGAGGTAGCACAGATACGCAGTATTTT. This sequence encodes CASSQRGGSTDTQYF.

The genes are TRBV11-2 and TRBJ2-1; the match to TRBD2 covers 8 bases. This CDR3 spans 16 amino acids. V trimming: 5 bases; J trimming: 7 bases; junction bases outside the gene matches: 13. The germline V gene has CDR1 SGHAT and CDR2 FQNNGV. This CDR3 is CASSPRRAGDSNEQFF. DNA for the CDR3: TGTGCCAGCAGCCCCCGTAGAGCGGGGGACTCTAATGAGCAGTTCTTC.

The chain links TRBV6-2 or TRBV6-3 to TRBJ1-5; a weak D match, TRBD1 (5 bases). The V end lost 2 bases, the J end lost 6 bases, and 11 bases lay between the germline ends. Looked up from germline, CDR1 is MNHEY and CDR2 is SVGEGT. The CDR3 is 14 residues long. Written as DNA, the CDR3 is TGTGCCAGCAGTTACAGGGGAAGGGCTCAGCCCCAGCATTTT. This translates into CASSYRGRAQPQHF.

This clone was counted ten times or more. This rearrangement joins TRBV19 to TRBJ2-1, with D perhaps matching TRBD2 (6 bases). Germline V gene data show CDR1 as LNHDA and CDR2 as SQIVND (reference sequence). The CDR3 runs to 13 residues. Trimming took 6 bases from V and 4 from J, leaving 10 bases between them. The CDR3 region has the DNA TGTGCCAGTAGCCCTGGGGGGTACAATGAGCAGTTCTTC. Encoded protein: CASSPGGYNEQFF.

The chain carries TRBV6-6 and TRBJ2-5; TRBD1 matches at 7 bases. In germline, CDR1 is MNHNY, CDR2 SVGAGI (reference sequence). The CDR3 has 12 residues. V was clipped by 9 bases and J by 5 bases; unmatched bases: 6. The CDR3 loop reads CASRQGWETQYF. CDR3 bases: TGTGCCAGTAGACAGGGATGGGAGACCCAGTACTTC.

This rearrangement joins TRBV27 to TRBJ1-4; 8 nucleotides match TRBD1. Losses at the gene ends were 8 bases for V and 7 bases for J; bases not matched to a gene: 9. From germline, CDR1 is MNHEY and CDR2 SMNVEV (reference sequence). The CDR3 runs 14 residues. The CDR3: CASPDRGEGEKLFF. CDR3 sequence (DNA): TGTGCCAGCCCCGACAGGGGCGAGGGTGAAAAACTGTTTTTT.

This clone turned up a few times. The rearrangement joins TRBV29-1 to TRBJ2-7, with a tentative D call TRBD2 (6 bases). Germline-derived CDR1 and CDR2 are SQVTM and ANQGSEA. This CDR3 has 15 amino acids. The V end lost 5 bases, the J end lost 2 bases, and 19 bases lay between the germline ends. CDR3 sequence (DNA): TGCAGCGTTTTGAAGCTAGCGCTAACCACCTACGAGCAGTACTTC. This gives the protein CSVLKLALTTYEQYF.

The chain recombines TRBV27 with TRBJ2-7, with D perhaps TRBD2 (6 bases). Germline V gene data show CDR1 as MNHEY and CDR2 as SMNVEV (reference sequence). Trimming shortened V by 10 bases and J by 3 bases, and 22 bases separated the two germline ends. This CDR3 has 15 residues. CDR3 amino acids: CATRERIAEGYEQYF. The CDR3 nucleotides are TGTGCCACAAGGGAGCGTATAGCGGAGGGCTACGAGCAGTACTTC.

The chain joins TRBV18 to TRBJ2-2; D might be TRBD2 (5 bases). Between the trimmed V and J ends, which lost 4 bases and 6 bases, there was a span of 12 bases. CDR1 and CDR2 from the germline V gene are KGHSH and LQKENI. CDR3 length: 14 residues. DNA of the CDR3: TGTGCCAGCTCACAAGGACTCGTGCCCGGGGAGCTGTTTTTT. It yields the protein CASSQGLVPGELFF.

This chain joins TRBV5-1 and TRBJ2-2, with 12 bases fitting TRBD1. Germline trimming cut 3 bases from V and 6 bases from J; bases unmatched to any gene: 3. Germline V lookup: CDR1 SGHRS, CDR2 YFSETQ. The CDR3 runs 15 residues. The CDR3 here is CASSSGQGAAGELFF. CDR3 coding DNA: TGCGCCAGCAGCTCGGGACAGGGGGCAGCCGGGGAGCTGTTTTTT. The full variable domain, rest sourced from reference TRBV5-1 and TRBJ2-2, is KAGVTQTPRYLIKTRGQQVTLSCSPISGHRSVSWYQQTPGQGLQFLFEYFSETQRNKGNFPGRFSGRQFSNSRSEMNVSTLELGDSALYLCASSSGQGAAGELFFGEGSRLTVL.

This rearrangement joins TRBV7-6 to TRBJ2-2, with 7 bases that match TRBD1. The CDR3 totals 18 residues. Germline V gene lookup returns CDR1 SGHVS and CDR2 FNYEAQ. The V segment lost 3 bases and the J segment 0 bases; nucleotides outside the gene matches: 10. The CDR3 region is CASSFLQEGTANTGELFF. The CDR3 DNA is TGTGCCAGCAGCTTTTTACAAGAAGGGACAGCGAACACCGGGGAGCTGTTTTTT.

The gene calls are TRBV28 and TRBJ1-5; D call uncertain. V lost 9 bases, J lost 0 bases, and 9 bases lay in between. CDR3 length: 13 amino acids. Looked up from germline, CDR1 is MDHEN and CDR2 is SYDVKM. DNA for the CDR3: TGTGCCAGTGGGAGAAATAGCAATCAGCCCCAGCATTTT. Its translation is CASGRNSNQPQHF. Complete variable domain (other parts from reference TRBV28 and TRBJ1-5): DVKVTQSSRYLVKRTGEKVFLECVQDMDHENMFWYRQDPGLGLRLIYFSYDVKMKEKGDIPEGYSVSREKKERFSLILESASTNQTSMYLCASGRNSNQPQHFGDGTRLSIL.